This T cell receptor beta chain was obtained from a study of vaccination effects on CD4 cells after COVID-19. Whole-study context: Either the BNT162b2 or mRNA-1273 vaccine was given to participants in two doses.

Findings and limits, study-wide: Few convalescent patients were studied, and early post-infection samples were lacking.

For this clone: The target antigen is unknown.

The CDR3 runs to 18 residues. V lost 2 bases, J lost 1 base, and 20 bases lay in between. The V gene's germline CDR1 is SGHTA and CDR2 FQGTGA. This table comes from immunoSEQ multiplex PCR, and its TCRdb copy is limited to in-frame clones, with some not included. Among 65,000 to 90,000 clones listed, approximately 74% were seen once. Sequencing was preceded by expansion of antigen-specific CD4+ T cells with viral peptide pools in the ViraFEST assay. Having been cultured for roughly 9 days, the cells underwent CD4+ T cell isolation. Absence of prior SARS-CoV-2 infection characterized the vaccine recipients, who showed negative nucleocapsid antibodies.

The clonotype comes from a human donor who received a COVID-19 vaccine. The starting material was CD4+ T cells from PBMCs cultured with HCoV-NL63 spike peptides, obtained before COVID-19 vaccination. The rearrangement uses TRBV7-3 and TRBJ2-5; D may be TRBD2 (6 bases). Here the CDR3 reads CASSLRGPGGAGQETQYF. CDR3 sequence (DNA): TGTGCCAGCAGCTTACGGGGACCCGGGGGAGCCGGCCAAGAGACCCAGTACTTC.